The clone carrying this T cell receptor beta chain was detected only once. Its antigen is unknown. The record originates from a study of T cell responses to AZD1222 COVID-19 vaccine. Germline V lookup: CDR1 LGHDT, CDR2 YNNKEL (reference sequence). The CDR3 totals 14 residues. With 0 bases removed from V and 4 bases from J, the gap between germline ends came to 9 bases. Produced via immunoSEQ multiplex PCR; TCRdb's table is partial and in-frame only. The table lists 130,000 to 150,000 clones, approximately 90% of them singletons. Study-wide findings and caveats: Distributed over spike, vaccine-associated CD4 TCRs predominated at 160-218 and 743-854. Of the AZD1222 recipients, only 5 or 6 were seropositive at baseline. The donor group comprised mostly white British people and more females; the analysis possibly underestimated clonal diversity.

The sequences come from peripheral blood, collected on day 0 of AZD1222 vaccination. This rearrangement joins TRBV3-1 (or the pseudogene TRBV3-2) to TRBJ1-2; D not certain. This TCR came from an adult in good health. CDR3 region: CASSQDRWGYGYTF. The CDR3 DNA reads TGTGCCAGCAGCCAAGATCGTTGGGGCTATGGCTACACCTTC.